Shown below are 20 T cell receptor beta chains from a single sample sequenced in a study of blood T cell repertoires in COVID-19. The assay was immunoSEQ multiplex PCR, and TCRdb's table has in-frame clones only and misses some. The data contain some 65,000 clones, about 86% of them singletons. Input material: peripheral blood. The origin of the receptors is a man in his forties or fifties with COVID-19, enrolled during active disease.

The chain recombines TRBV5-1 with TRBJ2-1; 11 bases line up with TRBD2. Germline V gene lookup returns CDR1 SGHRS and CDR2 YFSETQ. This CDR3 comprises 15 residues. V trimming: 4 bases; J trimming: 4 bases; junction bases outside the gene matches: 4. The CDR3 bases are TGCGCCAGCAGCGAACTAGCGGGGGAATACAATGAGCAGTTCTTC. It translates to CASSELAGEYNEQFF.

The rearrangement links TRBV6-5 to TRBJ1-5, with TRBD1 matching 9 bases. CDR3 length: 15 amino acids. Trimming took 5 bases from V and 5 from J; bases not matched to a gene: 7. The germline V gene encodes CDR1 MNHEY and CDR2 SVGAGI. The chain's CDR3 is CASSTDRGTDQPQHF. Written as DNA, the CDR3 is TGTGCCAGCAGTACCGACAGGGGGACTGATCAGCCCCAGCATTTT.

The chain joins TRBV3-1 (or the pseudogene TRBV3-2) to TRBJ2-3; tentative D call: TRBD1 (6 bases). The germline CDR1 and CDR2 sequences are LGHDT and YNNKEL (reference sequence). The CDR3 is 16 amino acids. V lost 3 bases to trimming and J lost 3 bases, with 16 bases between them. The CDR3 DNA reads TGTGCCAGCAGCCAGCGAACGAGGGGGTGGACAGATACGCAGTATTTT. Translated: CASSQRTRGWTDTQYF.

This chain joins TRBV6-4 and TRBJ1-2; 9 bases match TRBD1. Germline CDR1 and CDR2: MRHNA and SNTAGT. The CDR3 is 15 amino acids. V was clipped by 0 bases and J by 6 bases; unmatched bases: 5. Here the CDR3 reads CASSDSTGGRDGYTF. As DNA, the CDR3 is TGTGCCAGCAGTGACTCTACAGGGGGCCGGGATGGCTACACCTTC.

This chain joins TRBV28 and TRBJ2-6; 11 bases fit TRBD2. V gave up 2 bases and J gave up 0 bases; unmatched junction bases: 0. CDR3 length: 17 amino acids. The germline V gene has CDR1 MDHEN and CDR2 SYDVKM. The CDR3 protein is CASSLTSGGSGANVLTF. The DNA for the CDR3 is TGTGCCAGCAGTTTAACTAGCGGGGGCTCTGGGGCCAACGTCCTGACTTTC.

The V call is TRBV28, the J call TRBJ1-2; 9 bases fit TRBD1. Germline V gene sequence: CDR1 MDHEN, CDR2 SYDVKM. V shed 6 bases and J 8 bases; nucleotides not matched to a gene: 7. This CDR3 is built from 13 residues. The CDR3 DNA is TGTGCCAGCAGGCTCGGGACAGGGCTCGGCTACACCTTC. As protein: CASRLGTGLGYTF.

V gene TRBV5-1 combines with J gene TRBJ1-3, with no clear D. Germline V lookup: CDR1 SGHRS, CDR2 YFSETQ. The V end was cut by 0 bases, the J end by 1 base, with 8 bases between. The CDR3 totals 15 residues. CDR3 loop: CASSLGIASGNTIYF. In DNA, the CDR3 is TGCGCCAGCAGCTTGGGTATAGCTTCTGGAAACACCATATATTTT.

The V gene is TRBV6-2 or TRBV6-3, the J gene TRBJ2-7, with 7 positions matching TRBD2. Germline values: CDR1 MNHEY, CDR2 SVGEGT. Losses at the gene ends were 2 bases for V and 9 bases for J; bases not matched to a gene: 7. This CDR3 is built from 13 residues. In DNA, the CDR3 is TGTGCCAGCAGTTACCCAGCGGGGTATTTGCAGTACTTC. Protein product: CASSYPAGYLQYF.

This clone was seen a handful of times. V and J are TRBV27 and TRBJ1-6; weak D call: TRBD1 (5 bases). Germline CDR1 is MNHEY and CDR2 is SMNVEV (reference sequence). This CDR3 comprises 14 residues. Between the trimmed V and J ends, which lost 7 bases and 3 bases, there was a span of 10 bases. The CDR3 nucleotides read TGTGCCAGCAAATGGGGCAACTATAATTCACCCCTCCACTTT. Translation: CASKWGNYNSPLHF.

The CDR3 nucleotides are TGTGCCAGGGGGGACAGGGGCTGCTCCTACAATGAGCAGTTCTTC. This translates into CARGDRGCSYNEQFF. This chain uses TRBV19 with TRBJ2-1; 10 bases are a match to TRBD1. V gave up 9 bases and J gave up 0 bases; unmatched junction bases: 5. CDR3 size: 15 residues. From germline, CDR1 is LNHDA and CDR2 SQIVND (reference sequence).

This chain connects TRBV2 to TRBJ2-1; 9 bases align to TRBD2. Losses at the gene ends were 7 bases for V and 4 bases for J; bases not matched to a gene: 5. The CDR3 is 14 residues long. Germline CDR1 and CDR2: SNHLY and FYNNEI. CDR3 region: CASTRTSAYNEQFF. CDR3 sequence (DNA): TGTGCCAGCACCCGGACTAGCGCGTACAATGAGCAGTTCTTC.

This clone was picked up a small number of times. The CDR3 loop is CASSQALGEKLFF. The CDR3 region has the DNA TGCGCCAGCAGCCAAGCCCTAGGAGAAAAACTGTTTTTT. The rearrangement uses TRBV4-1 and TRBJ1-4; D remains unclear. Between the trimmed V and J ends, which lost 1 base and 8 bases, there was a span of 8 bases. The CDR3 length is 13 residues. Per the germline V gene, CDR1 is MGHRA and CDR2 is YSYEKL.

The rearrangement uses TRBV18 and TRBJ1-1; D is unresolved. Germline loops: CDR1 KGHSH, CDR2 LQKENI. V dropped 2 bases and J dropped 0 bases, with 7 bases sitting between them. The CDR3 extends over 14 amino acids. In nucleotides, the CDR3 is TGTGCCAGCTCACCAAAGCTTATGAACACTGAAGCTTTCTTT. This encodes CASSPKLMNTEAFF.

The table lists this clone with a count of one. This chain connects TRBV5-1 to TRBJ1-1, with 8 bases fitting TRBD1. V lost 4 bases and J lost 1; bases outside the gene matches: 3. The CDR3 has 14 amino acids. CDR1 is SGHRS, CDR2 YFSETQ, per germline. CDR3 DNA sequence: TGCGCCAGCAGCAAAGGGACAGGGAACACTGAAGCTTTCTTT. Translating gives CASSKGTGNTEAFF.

The chain employs TRBV30 and TRBJ2-7; maybe TRBD1 (6 bases). Trimming pared 1 base from V and 5 bases from J, leaving 15 bases between. The CDR3 is 14 residues long. Germline CDR1 is GTSNPN and CDR2 is SVGIG (reference sequence). CDR3 in amino acids: CAWSGGQGYHEQYF. CDR3 coding DNA: TGTGCCTGGAGTGGGGGGCAGGGATATCACGAGCAGTACTTC.

The chain is built from TRBV5-1 and TRBJ2-1; 9 bases line up with TRBD1. This CDR3 spans 13 amino acids. V gave up 4 bases and J gave up 7 bases; unmatched junction bases: 3. CDR1 SGHRS and CDR2 YFSETQ come from the germline V gene. CDR3 region: CASSHGQGNEQFF. CDR3 nucleotides: TGCGCCAGCAGCCACGGACAGGGGAATGAGCAGTTCTTC.

The V gene is TRBV4-1, the J gene TRBJ1-6, with TRBD1 identical over 9 bases. V trimming: 2 bases; J trimming: 7 bases; junction bases outside the gene matches: 6. Germline V gene data show CDR1 as MGHRA and CDR2 as YSYEKL. The CDR3 length is 16 residues. The CDR3 DNA sequence: TGCGCCAGCAGCCAACGTGGGGGACAGGGAAATTCACCCCTCCACTTT. Amino acid sequence: CASSQRGGQGNSPLHF.

The chain has TRBV30 and TRBJ2-2; D is uncertain. The germline gives CDR1 GTSNPN, CDR2 SVGIG (reference sequence). V lost 0 bases and J lost 0, with 5 bases in between. The CDR3 consists of 14 residues. The CDR3 protein is CAWSVLTNTGELFF. CDR3 in DNA: TGTGCCTGGAGTGTTCTTACGAACACCGGGGAGCTGTTTTTT.

V gene TRBV5-1 combines with J gene TRBJ2-1; perhaps TRBD2 as D (6 bases). V was trimmed by 2 bases and J by 3 bases, leaving 12 bases between them. This CDR3 contains 15 residues. CDR1 and CDR2 (germline): SGHRS, YFSETQ. The CDR3: CASSLTLGGYNEQFF. As DNA, the CDR3 is TGCGCCAGCAGCTTAACCCTCGGGGGCTACAATGAGCAGTTCTTC.

This sequence joins TRBV20-1 and TRBJ1-1; D is ambiguous. Germline CDR1 is DFQATT and CDR2 is SNEGSKA (reference sequence). V dropped 6 bases and J dropped 7 bases, with 12 bases sitting between them. The CDR3 spans 11 residues. Here the CDR3 reads CSAPITLEAFF. The CDR3, as DNA: TGCAGTGCCCCTATTACCCTTGAAGCTTTCTTT.